This TCR beta chain was identified during a study of somatic mutations in cytotoxic T cells in rheumatoid arthritis. Whole-study findings and limits: Just what the expanded CD8+ clones targeted, in terms of antigens, remained unknown.

Trimming at V came to 8 bases and at J to 2 bases, leaving 8 bases not matched to a gene. The germline CDR1 and CDR2 sequences are SGHVS and FNYEAQ. This CDR3 is built from 15 residues. Source study methods: Patient CD8+ clones larger than 1% rarely matched published virus-specific TCRB sequences. The table came from immunoSEQ multiplex PCR; TCRdb's copy has only in-frame clones and leaves some out. V and J calls and clone size are given by that table; D and trimming were obtained from the DNA. The sample shows approximately 15,000 clones, around 77% of them seen only once. Concerning this clone itself: Its cognate antigen is unknown.

This clonotype was sampled from an adult with rheumatoid arthritis. Sequencing was carried out using CD8+ T cells sorted from blood. The chain links TRBV7-6 to TRBJ2-5; the match to TRBD2 covers 10 bases. CDR3 amino acids: CASGLTSGIQETQYF. The CDR3 DNA sequence: TGTGCCAGCGGTCTTACTAGCGGGATACAAGAGACCCAGTACTTC.